Listed here is a single T cell receptor beta chain. The antigen remains unidentified. Using immunoSEQ multiplex PCR, the repertoire was profiled, and TCRdb retains in-frame clones only, with some absent. This sample has tens of thousands of clones; 75% to 95% occur once, and the top ten carry roughly 2.1%. The entry originates in a study of OX40 agonist ivuxolimab in advanced cancers. About the study: Patients were treated with intravenous ivuxolimab, dosed at 0.01 to 10 mg/kg and infused every 2 weeks.

The V end lost 0 bases, the J end lost 3 bases, and 10 bases lay between the germline ends. CDR3 length equals 14 residues. Per germline, CDR1 SGHRS and CDR2 YFSETQ. Findings of the study overall: Clonal expansion was among the lowest in partial responders at 0.1-3.0 mg/kg, especially CD8+.

The origin of this receptor is an adult with an advanced solid tumor such as melanoma, head and neck, liver or kidney cancer. The V and J genes are TRBV5-1 and TRBJ2-7, with D maybe TRBD2 (5 bases). Sequencing used CD4+ or CD8+ T cells sorted from blood, obtained in a trial of the OX40 agonist ivuxolimab. The CDR3 DNA is TGCGCCAGCAGCTTGGAGTGGACTGGCTACGAGCAGTACTTC. Translation: CASSLEWTGYEQYF.